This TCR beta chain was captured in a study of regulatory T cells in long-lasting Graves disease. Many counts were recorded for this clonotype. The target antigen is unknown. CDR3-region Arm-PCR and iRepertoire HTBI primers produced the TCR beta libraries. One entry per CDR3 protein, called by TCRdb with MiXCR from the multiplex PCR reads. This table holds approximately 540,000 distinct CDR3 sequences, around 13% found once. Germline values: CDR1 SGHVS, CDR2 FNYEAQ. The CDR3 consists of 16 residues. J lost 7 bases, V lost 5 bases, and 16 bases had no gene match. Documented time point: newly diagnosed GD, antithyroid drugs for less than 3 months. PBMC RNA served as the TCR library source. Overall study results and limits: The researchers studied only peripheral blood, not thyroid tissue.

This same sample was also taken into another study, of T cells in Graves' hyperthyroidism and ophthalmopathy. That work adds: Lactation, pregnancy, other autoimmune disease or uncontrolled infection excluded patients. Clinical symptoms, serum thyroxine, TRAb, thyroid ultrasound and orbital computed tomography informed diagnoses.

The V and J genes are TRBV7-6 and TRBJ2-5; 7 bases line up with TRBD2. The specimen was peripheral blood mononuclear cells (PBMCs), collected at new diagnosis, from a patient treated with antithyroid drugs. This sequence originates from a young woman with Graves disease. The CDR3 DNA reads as TGTGCCAGCAGCCAGGGATCGGTAGCGGGCTCACGGACCCAGTACTTC. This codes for CASSQGSVAGSRTQYF.